This T cell receptor (beta chain) was documented in a study of T-cell memory formation after mild COVID-19. The CDR3 runs to 15 residues. J was trimmed by 5 bases and V by 1 base; bases with no gene match: 6. Germline V gene sequence: CDR1 KGHSH, CDR2 LQKENI. Using constant-segment primers, 5'RACE produced TCR alpha and TCR beta cDNA libraries carrying sample barcodes and UMIs. Via MiXCR, TCRdb re-called the 5' RACE reads, giving one row per CDR3 protein. The table has around 420,000 distinct CDR3 sequences, about 24% seen once; the top ten hold roughly 9.7%. Points from the study as a whole: The appearance of some responding clones in pre-infection memory suggested that cross-reactive memory joined.

This clonotype occurred a few times. The antigen remains unidentified. Sequenced material: PBMCs or a T cell subset sorted from them (not recorded which). This sequence was found in an adult woman who had mild COVID-19 (a few samples of this study predate the infection). Cell type and time point are not known. The V and J genes are TRBV18 and TRBJ2-7; 9 bases are a match to TRBD2. The CDR3 DNA reads TGTGCCAGCTCACCACTGGCTAGCGGGGAAAACGAGCAGTACTTC. Translated: CASSPLASGENEQYF.